This section outlines one T cell receptor (beta chain) sequence together with its context. This sample was included in a study of T cell changes during pregnancy in multiple sclerosis. Some clones are missing from TCRdb's copy, which holds only in-frame ones; the method was immunoSEQ multiplex PCR. The table records about 85,000 clones, approximately 91% of them present only once. Germline V gene lookup returns CDR1 LNHDA and CDR2 SQIVND (reference sequence). CDR3 size: 13 residues. V dropped 7 bases and J dropped 5; count of bases not matched to a gene: 4. This sample comprised peripheral blood, obtained in the first trimester of pregnancy. The chain recombines TRBV19 with TRBJ1-1, with 10 bases that match TRBD1. The sequence came from a female donor with multiple sclerosis, enrolled in a pregnancy study. The CDR3 DNA is TGTGCCAGTAAAGACAGGGGGCGAACTGAAGCTTTCTTT. Encoded protein: CASKDRGRTEAFF.